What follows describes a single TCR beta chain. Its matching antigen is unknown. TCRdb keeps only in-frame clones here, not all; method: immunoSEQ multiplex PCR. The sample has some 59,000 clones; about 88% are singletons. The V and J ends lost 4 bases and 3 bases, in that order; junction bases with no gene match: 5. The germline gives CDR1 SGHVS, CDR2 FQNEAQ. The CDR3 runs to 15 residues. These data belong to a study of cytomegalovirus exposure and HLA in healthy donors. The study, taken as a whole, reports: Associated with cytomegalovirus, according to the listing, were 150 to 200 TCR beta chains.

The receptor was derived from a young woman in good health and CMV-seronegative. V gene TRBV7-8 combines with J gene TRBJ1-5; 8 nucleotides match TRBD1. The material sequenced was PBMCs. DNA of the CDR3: TGTGCCAGCAGCTACACAGGGGGGAACAATCAGCCCCAGCATTTT. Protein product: CASSYTGGNNQPQHF.